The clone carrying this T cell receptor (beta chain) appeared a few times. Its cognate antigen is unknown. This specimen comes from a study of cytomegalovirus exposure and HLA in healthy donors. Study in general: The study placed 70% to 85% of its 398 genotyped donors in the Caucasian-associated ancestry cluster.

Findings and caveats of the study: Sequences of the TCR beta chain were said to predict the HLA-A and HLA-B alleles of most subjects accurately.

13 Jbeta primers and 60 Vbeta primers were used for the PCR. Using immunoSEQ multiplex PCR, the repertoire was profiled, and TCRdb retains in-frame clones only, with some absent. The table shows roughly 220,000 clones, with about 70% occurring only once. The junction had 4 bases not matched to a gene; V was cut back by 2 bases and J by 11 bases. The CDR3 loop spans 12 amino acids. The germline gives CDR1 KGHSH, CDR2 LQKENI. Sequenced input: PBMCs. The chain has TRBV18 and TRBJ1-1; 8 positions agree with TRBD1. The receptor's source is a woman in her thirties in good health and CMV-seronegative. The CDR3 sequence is CASSPSGQDAFF. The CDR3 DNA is TGTGCCAGCTCACCATCGGGACAGGACGCTTTCTTT.